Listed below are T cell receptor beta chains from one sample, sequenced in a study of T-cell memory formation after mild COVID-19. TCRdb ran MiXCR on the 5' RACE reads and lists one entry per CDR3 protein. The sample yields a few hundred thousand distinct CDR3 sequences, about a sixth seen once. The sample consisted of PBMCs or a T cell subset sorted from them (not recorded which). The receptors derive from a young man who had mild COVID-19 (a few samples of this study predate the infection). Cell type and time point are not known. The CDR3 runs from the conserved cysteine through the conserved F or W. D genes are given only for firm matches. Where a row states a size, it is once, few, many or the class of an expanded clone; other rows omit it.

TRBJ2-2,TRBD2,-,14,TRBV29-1,TGCAGCGTCTCGCGGGGGGCGCGCCCCGGGGAGCTGTTTTTT,CSVSRGARPGELFF
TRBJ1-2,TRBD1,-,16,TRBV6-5,TGTGCCAGCCGGCGGGGCCCCAGGGGGCTTAACTATGGCTACACCTTC,CASRRGPRGLNYGYTF
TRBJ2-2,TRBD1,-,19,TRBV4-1,TGCGCCAGCAGCCAAGATCGGGGGACAGGGGGCAAGTACACCGGGGAGCTGTTTTTT,CASSQDRGTGGKYTGELFF
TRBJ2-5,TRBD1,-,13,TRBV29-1,TGCAGCGCCGACAGGGGGGTCGGCGAGACCCAGTACTTC,CSADRGVGETQYF
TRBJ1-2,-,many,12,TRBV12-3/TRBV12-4,TGTGCCAGCAGCCCAGGGGACTATGGCTACACCTTC,CASSPGDYGYTF
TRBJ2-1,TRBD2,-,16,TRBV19,TGTGCCAGCCGGACTAGCGGGGACGATAAATACCATGAGCAGTTCTTC,CASRTSGDDKYHEQFF
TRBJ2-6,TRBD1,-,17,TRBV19,TGTGCCAGTAGGCCGGGACAGGTACTATCTGGGGCCAACGTCCTGACTTTC,CASRPGQVLSGANVLTF
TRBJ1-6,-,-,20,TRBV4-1,TGCGCCAGCAGCCAAGAGGTGGCAGGGAAAACAAGGGCCTATAATTCACCCCTCCACTTT,CASSQEVAGKTRAYNSPLHF
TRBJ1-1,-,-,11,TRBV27,TGTGCCAGCATAGGGGGGCATGAAGCTTTCTTT,CASIGGHEAFF
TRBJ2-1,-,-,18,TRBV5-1,TGCGCCAGCGAGCCACCGACAGCCAGCCGTAGCTCCTACAATGAGCAGTTCTTC,CASEPPTASRSSYNEQFF
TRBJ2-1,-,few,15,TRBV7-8,TGTGCCAGCAGCCTAGGACAGAGGGGTGGCGATGAGCAGTTCTTC,CASSLGQRGGDEQFF
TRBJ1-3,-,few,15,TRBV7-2,TGTGCCAGCAGCTTAGCGGGGTTATCTGGAAACACCATATATTTT,CASSLAGLSGNTIYF
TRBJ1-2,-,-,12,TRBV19,TGTGCCAGTAGTGTCGACTCCTATGGCTACACCTTC,CASSVDSYGYTF
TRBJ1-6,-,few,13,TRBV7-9,TGTGCCAGCAGCCCTCACCCACAGCCTCTCCTCCACTTT,CASSPHPQPLLHF
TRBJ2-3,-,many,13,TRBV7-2,TGTGCCAGCAGCTTAGTTGTCACAGATACGCAGTATTTT,CASSLVVTDTQYF
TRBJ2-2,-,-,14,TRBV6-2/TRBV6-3,TGTGCCAGCATTTTCCCTGGGGGCGCCGGGGAGCTGTTTTTT,CASIFPGGAGELFF
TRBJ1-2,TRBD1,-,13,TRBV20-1,TGCAGTGCAGTCCGGGACAGGGGAGATGGCTACACCTTC,CSAVRDRGDGYTF
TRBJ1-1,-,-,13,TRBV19,TGTGCCAGTAGATTAAGCCTGAACACTGAAGCTTTCTTT,CASRLSLNTEAFF
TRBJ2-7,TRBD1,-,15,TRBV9,TGTGCCAGCAGCGTGGCCGCCGGGACAGGGAACGAGCAGTACTTC,CASSVAAGTGNEQYF
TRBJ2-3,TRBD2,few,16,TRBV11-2,TGTGCCAGCGGGAAACTAGCGGGGGTTAGCACAGATACGCAGTATTTT,CASGKLAGVSTDTQYF
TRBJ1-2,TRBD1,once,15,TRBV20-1,TGCAGTGCTAGACGAGTTCTCCAGGGGGCGCTTGGCTACACCTTC,CSARRVLQGALGYTF
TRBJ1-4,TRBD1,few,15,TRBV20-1,TGCAGTGCTATCCCGATAGACAGGGGAGGTGAAAAACTGTTTTTT,CSAIPIDRGGEKLFF
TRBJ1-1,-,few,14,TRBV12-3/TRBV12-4,TGTGCCAGCAGCCCTGAGGTGGGGAACACTGAAGCTTTCTTT,CASSPEVGNTEAFF
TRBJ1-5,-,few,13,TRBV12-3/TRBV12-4,TGTGCCAGCAGGCCAGGGAACAATCAGCCCCAGCATTTT,CASRPGNNQPQHF
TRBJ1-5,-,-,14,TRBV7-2,TGTGCCAGCAGCTACCGAGTACCCAATCAGCCCCAGCATTTT,CASSYRVPNQPQHF
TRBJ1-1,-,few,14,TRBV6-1,TGTGCCAGCAGACGGGGGTCAGAGAACACTGAAGCTTTCTTT,CASRRGSENTEAFF
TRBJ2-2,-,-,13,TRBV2,TGTGCCAGCAAGGGACGGAACACCGGGGAGCTGTTTTTT,CASKGRNTGELFF
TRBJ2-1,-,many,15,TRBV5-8,TGTGCCAGCAGCTTCGGGCGGAGCTCCTACAATGAGCAGTTCTTC,CASSFGRSSYNEQFF
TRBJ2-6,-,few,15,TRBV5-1,TGCGCCAGCAGCACCTCGGGTACTGGGGCCAACGTCCTGACTTTC,CASSTSGTGANVLTF
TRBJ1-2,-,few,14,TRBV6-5,TGTGCCAGCAGTTACTCGGACAACAACTATGGCTACACCTTC,CASSYSDNNYGYTF
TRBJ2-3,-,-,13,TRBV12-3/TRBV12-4,TGTGCCAGCAGTGAATCTTCGGCAGATACGCAGTATTTT,CASSESSADTQYF
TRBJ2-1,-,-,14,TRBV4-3,TGCGCCAGCAGCCGGGGTATTCGTGCGAATGAGCAGTTCTTC,CASSRGIRANEQFF
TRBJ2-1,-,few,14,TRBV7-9,TGTGCCAGCAGCCTCCGGGACTTTTACAATGAGCAGTTCTTC,CASSLRDFYNEQFF
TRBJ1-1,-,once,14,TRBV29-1,TGCAGCGTTGAAAGGTACGGCCGGAACACTGAAGCTTTCTTT,CSVERYGRNTEAFF
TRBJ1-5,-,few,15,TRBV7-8,TGTGCCAGCAGCTCCCGAGGACAGTCTGATCAGCCCCAGCATTTT,CASSSRGQSDQPQHF
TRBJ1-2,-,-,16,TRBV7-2,TGTGCCAGCAGCTTAGATGCCAGGGAGAGGGGTTATGGCTACACCTTC,CASSLDARERGYGYTF
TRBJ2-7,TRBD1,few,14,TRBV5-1,TGCGCCAGCAGCTCGGGACAGTTCTCCTACGAGCAGTACTTC,CASSSGQFSYEQYF
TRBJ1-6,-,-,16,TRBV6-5,TGTGCCAGCAGTCCCAGAATGGGTTCCTATAATTCACCCCTCCACTTT,CASSPRMGSYNSPLHF
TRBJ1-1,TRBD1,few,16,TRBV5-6,TGTGCCAGCAGCTTGGGGGACAGGTGGGTTGGGACTGAAGCTTTCTTT,CASSLGDRWVGTEAFF
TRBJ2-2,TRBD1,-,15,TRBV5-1,TGCGCCAGCACACTGGGACAGGGTGACACCGGGGAGCTGTTTTTT,CASTLGQGDTGELFF
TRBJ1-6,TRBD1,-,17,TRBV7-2,TGTGCCAGCAGCCCAGGGGGTCGGGATCTGTCGGGCTCACCCCTCCACTTT,CASSPGGRDLSGSPLHF
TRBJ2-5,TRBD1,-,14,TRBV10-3,TGTGCCATCAGCTGGGACAGGGTGAGGGAGACCCAGTACTTC,CAISWDRVRETQYF
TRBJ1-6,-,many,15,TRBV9,TGTGCCAGCAGCGCCGCATCGACCACTAATTCACCCCTCCACTTT,CASSAASTTNSPLHF
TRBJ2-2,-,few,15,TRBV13,TGTGCCAGCAGCTTAGGTTTCACTATCACCGGGGAGCTGTTTTTT,CASSLGFTITGELFF
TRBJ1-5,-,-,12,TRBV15,TGTGCCACACGACAGGGCAATCAGCCCCAGCATTTT,CATRQGNQPQHF
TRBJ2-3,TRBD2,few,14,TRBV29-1,TGCAGCGTCAAGGTGCGGGGGGGCACAGATACGCAGTATTTT,CSVKVRGGTDTQYF
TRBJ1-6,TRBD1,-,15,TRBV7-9,TGTGCCAGCAGCTCAGCCGACAGGGGGCTGACACCCCTCCACTTT,CASSSADRGLTPLHF
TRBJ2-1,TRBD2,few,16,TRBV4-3,TGCGCCAGCAGCCACAAGACTAGCGGGCAATACAATGAGCAGTTCTTC,CASSHKTSGQYNEQFF